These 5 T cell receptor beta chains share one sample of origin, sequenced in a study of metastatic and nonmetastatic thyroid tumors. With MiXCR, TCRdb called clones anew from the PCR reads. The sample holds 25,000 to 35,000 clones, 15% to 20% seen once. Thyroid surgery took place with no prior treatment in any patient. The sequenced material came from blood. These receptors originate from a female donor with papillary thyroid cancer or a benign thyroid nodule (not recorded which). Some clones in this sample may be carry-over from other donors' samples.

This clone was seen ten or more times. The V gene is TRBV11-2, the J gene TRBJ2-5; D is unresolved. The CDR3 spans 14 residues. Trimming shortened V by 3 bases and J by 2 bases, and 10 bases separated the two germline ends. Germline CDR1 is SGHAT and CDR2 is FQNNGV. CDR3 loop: CASSFNTEQETQYF. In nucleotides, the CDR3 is TGTGCCAGCAGCTTTAACACGGAGCAAGAGACCCAGTACTTC.

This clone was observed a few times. CDR3 region: CASSPSEGQPQHF. CDR3 in DNA: TGTGCCAGTAGCCCCAGCGAGGGACAGCCCCAGCATTTT. The V gene is TRBV6-1, the J gene TRBJ1-5; D not resolved. Between the trimmed V and J ends, which lost 9 bases and 7 bases, there was a span of 16 bases. The CDR3 contains 13 residues. Germline values: CDR1 MNHNS, CDR2 SASEGT.

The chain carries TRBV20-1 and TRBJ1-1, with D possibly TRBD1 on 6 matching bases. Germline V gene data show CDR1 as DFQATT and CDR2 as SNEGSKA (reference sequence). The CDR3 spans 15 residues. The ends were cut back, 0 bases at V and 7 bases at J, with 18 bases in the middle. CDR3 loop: CSARESGPGAGEAFF. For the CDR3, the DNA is TGCAGTGCTAGAGAATCTGGACCGGGGGCCGGTGAAGCTTTCTTT.

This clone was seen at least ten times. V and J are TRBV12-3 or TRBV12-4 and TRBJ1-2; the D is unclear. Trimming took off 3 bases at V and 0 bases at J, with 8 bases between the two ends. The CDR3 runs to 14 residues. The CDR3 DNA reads TGTGCCAGCAGTTTGGGCGTAGCTAACTATGGCTACACCTTC. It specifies CASSLGVANYGYTF.

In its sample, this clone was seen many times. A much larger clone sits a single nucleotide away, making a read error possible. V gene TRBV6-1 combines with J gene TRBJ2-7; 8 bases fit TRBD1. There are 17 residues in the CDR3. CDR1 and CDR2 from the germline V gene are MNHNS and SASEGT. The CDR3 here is CACSDGRGQAFVYEQYF. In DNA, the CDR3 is TGTGCCTGCAGTGATGGGCGGGGACAGGCTTTTGTCTACGAGCAGTACTTC.